This paragraph covers one T cell receptor beta chain sequence. Antigen unknown. The data belong to a study of T cell responses to AZD1222 COVID-19 vaccine. Sequencing used immunoSEQ multiplex PCR; TCRdb keeps in-frame clones, though not all of them. This sample has 70,000 to 95,000 clones, with around 84% found just once. Study conclusions and caveats: Repertoire sampling occurred only after the peak T cell response. White British people made up most donors, females outnumbered males, and clonal diversity was possibly underestimated. Among AZD1222 vaccinees, only 5 to 7 were seropositive at baseline.

Germline V gives CDR1 LGHNA, CDR2 YNFKEQ. V gave up 1 base and J gave up 2 bases; unmatched junction bases: 11. CDR3 length equals 18 residues. V gene TRBV4-2 combines with J gene TRBJ2-5; 9 bases agree with TRBD2. The source was peripheral blood, collected 28 days after the second AZD1222 dose. The sequence derives from an adult who received the AZD1222 COVID-19 vaccine. In DNA, the CDR3 is TGTGCCAGCAGCCAAGCCCCCCATAGCGGGAGCCTACAAGAGACCCAGTACTTC. Protein product: CASSQAPHSGSLQETQYF.